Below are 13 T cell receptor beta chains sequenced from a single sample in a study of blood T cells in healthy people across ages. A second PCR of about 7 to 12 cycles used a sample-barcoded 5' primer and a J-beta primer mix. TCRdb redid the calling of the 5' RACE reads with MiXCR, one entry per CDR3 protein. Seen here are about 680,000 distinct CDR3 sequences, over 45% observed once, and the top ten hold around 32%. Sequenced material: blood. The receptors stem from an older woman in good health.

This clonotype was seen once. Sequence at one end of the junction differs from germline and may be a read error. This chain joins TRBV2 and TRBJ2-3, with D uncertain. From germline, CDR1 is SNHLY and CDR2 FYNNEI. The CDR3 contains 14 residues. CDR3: CVSSTWGPTDTQYF. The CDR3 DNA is TGTGTCAGCAGTACCTGGGGTCCCACAGATACGCAGTATTTT.

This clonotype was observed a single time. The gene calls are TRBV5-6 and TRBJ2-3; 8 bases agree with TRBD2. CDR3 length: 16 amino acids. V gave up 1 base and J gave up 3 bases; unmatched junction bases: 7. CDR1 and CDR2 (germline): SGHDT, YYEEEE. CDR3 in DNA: TGTGCCAGCAGCTTGCGTTCTAGCGGGCGGACAGATACGCAGTATTTT. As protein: CASSLRSSGRTDTQYF.

CDR3 sequence (DNA): TGTGCCTGGAGCCCGCAGGGTACCAAAAACATTCAGTACTTC. Its protein product is CAWSPQGTKNIQYF. The chain joins TRBV30 to TRBJ2-4, with a tentative D call TRBD1 (5 bases). Germline-derived CDR1 and CDR2 are GTSNPN and SVGIG (reference sequence). The CDR3 contains 14 residues. With 3 bases removed from V and 2 bases from J, the gap between germline ends came to 11 bases.

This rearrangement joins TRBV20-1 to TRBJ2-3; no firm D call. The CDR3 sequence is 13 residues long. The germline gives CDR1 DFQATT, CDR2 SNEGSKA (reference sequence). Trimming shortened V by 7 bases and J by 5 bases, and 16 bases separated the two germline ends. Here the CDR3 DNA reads TGCAGTGGGTGGGGTGGGGATCGAGATACGCAGTATTTT. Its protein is CSGWGGDRDTQYF.

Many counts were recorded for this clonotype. CDR3 amino acids: CASSQRESGGEYQETQYF. CDR3 in DNA: TGCGCCAGCAGCCAAAGGGAATCGGGCGGGGAGTACCAAGAGACCCAGTACTTC. The chain recombines TRBV4-3 with TRBJ2-5; TRBD2 might be the D (6 bases). Trimming removed 2 bases from V and 0 bases from J, with 19 bases in between. Per germline, CDR1 LGHNA and CDR2 YSLEER. The CDR3 sequence is 18 residues long.

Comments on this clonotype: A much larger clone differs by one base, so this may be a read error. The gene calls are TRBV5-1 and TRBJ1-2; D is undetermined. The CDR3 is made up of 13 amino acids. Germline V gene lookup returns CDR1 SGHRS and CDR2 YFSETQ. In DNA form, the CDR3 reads TGCGCCTGCAGCTCGTTACCTAACTATGGCTACACCTTC. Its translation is CACSSLPNYGYTF. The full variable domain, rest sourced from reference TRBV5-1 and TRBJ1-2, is KAGVTQTPRYLIKTRGQQVTLSCSPISGHRSVSWYQQTPGQGLQFLFEYFSETQRNKGNFPGRFSGRQFSNSRSEMNVSTLELGDSALYLCACSSLPNYGYTFGSGTRLTVV.

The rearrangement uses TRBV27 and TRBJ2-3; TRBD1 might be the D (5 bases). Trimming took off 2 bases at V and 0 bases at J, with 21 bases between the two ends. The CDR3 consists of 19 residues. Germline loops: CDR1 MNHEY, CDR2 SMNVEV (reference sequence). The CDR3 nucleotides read TGTGCCAGCAGTTTACGTTCCAGCTACCTTAGGGGCAGCACAGATACGCAGTATTTT. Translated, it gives CASSLRSSYLRGSTDTQYF.

CDR3 region: CASSVAPTGTFEQFF. The CDR3 DNA is TGTGCCAGCAGCGTAGCCCCCACCGGGACTTTTGAGCAGTTCTTC. The chain combines TRBV9 with TRBJ2-1; possible D gene TRBD2, 6 bases. This CDR3 contains 15 residues. Germline lookup yields CDR1 SGDLS and CDR2 YYNGEE. The ends were cut back, 0 bases at V and 9 bases at J, with 16 bases in the middle.

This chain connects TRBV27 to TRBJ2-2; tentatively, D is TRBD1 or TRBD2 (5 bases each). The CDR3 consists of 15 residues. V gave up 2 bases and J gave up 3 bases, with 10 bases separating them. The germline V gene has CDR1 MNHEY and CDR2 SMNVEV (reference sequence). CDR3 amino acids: CASSLRGVDTGELFF. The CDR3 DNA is TGTGCCAGCAGTTTAAGAGGGGTTGACACCGGGGAGCTGTTTTTT.

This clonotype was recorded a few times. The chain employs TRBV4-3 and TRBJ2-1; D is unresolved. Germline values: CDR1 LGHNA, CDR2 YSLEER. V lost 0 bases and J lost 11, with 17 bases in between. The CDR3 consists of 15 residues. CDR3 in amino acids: CASSQDLGRLAKQFF. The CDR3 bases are TGCGCCAGCAGCCAAGATCTAGGCAGGTTGGCCAAGCAGTTCTTC.

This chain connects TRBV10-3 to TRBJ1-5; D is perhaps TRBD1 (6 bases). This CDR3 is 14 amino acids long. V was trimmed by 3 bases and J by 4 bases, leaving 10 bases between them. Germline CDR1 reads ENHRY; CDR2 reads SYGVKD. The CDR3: CAISEGDRNQPQHF. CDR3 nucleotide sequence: TGTGCCATCAGTGAAGGAGACAGGAATCAGCCCCAGCATTTT.

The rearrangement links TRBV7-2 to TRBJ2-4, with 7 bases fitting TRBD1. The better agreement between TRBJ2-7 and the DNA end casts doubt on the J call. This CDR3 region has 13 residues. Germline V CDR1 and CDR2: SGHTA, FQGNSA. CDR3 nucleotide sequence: TGTGCCAGCAGCTCACGGGACAGCCACGAGCAGTACTTC. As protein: CASSSRDSHEQYF.

CDR3 sequence (DNA): TGTGCCAGCAGTGATCAGGTCTCTGGGGCCAACGTCCTGACTTTC. This translates into CASSDQVSGANVLTF. The chain employs TRBV2 and TRBJ2-6; D remains ambiguous. This CDR3 has 15 residues. The V end lost 3 bases, the J end lost 0 bases, and 6 bases lay between the germline ends. The V gene's germline CDR1 is SNHLY and CDR2 FYNNEI.